This passage covers 13 T cell receptor beta chains from one sample sequenced in a study of sequential checkpoint blockade in melanoma. The treatment: randomized to nivolumab then ipilimumab (arm A) or the reverse (arm B). Only in-frame clones appear in the TCRdb table, and some are missing; sequencing was by immunoSEQ multiplex PCR. Of over 10,000 clones listed, 27% were seen once; the top ten hold 16%. Here the sequenced sample was tumor tissue (inferred from file names), taken from a patient given nivolumab and ipilimumab in sequence. Source of these receptors: a human donor with melanoma.

The chain recombines TRBV6-8 with TRBJ2-2; D is unclear. V was cut by 5 bases and J by 2 bases, with 9 bases left in between. Looked up from germline, CDR1 is MNHGY and CDR2 is SAAAGT. This CDR3 is 14 amino acids long. The CDR3 spells CASSASANTGELFF. The CDR3 nucleotides are TGTGCCAGCAGTGCCAGCGCAAACACCGGGGAGCTGTTTTTT.

J is TRBJ1-5 and V is TRBV18; D possibly corresponds to TRBD1 (5 bases). The V end lost 2 bases, the J end lost 7 bases, and 9 bases lay between the germline ends. The CDR3 spans 13 residues. CDR1 and CDR2 (germline): KGHSH, LQKENI. CDR3 protein: CASSPGTNQPQHF. CDR3 nucleotide sequence: TGTGCCAGCTCACCAGGGACCAACCAGCCCCAGCATTTT.

This clone was found many times. The V and J genes are TRBV6-8 and TRBJ1-1; unclear D gene. V gave up 6 bases and J gave up 1 base, with 15 bases separating them. Per germline, CDR1 MNHGY and CDR2 SAAAGT. CDR3 length: 15 residues. The CDR3 spells CASSREPDGNTEAFF. The CDR3 bases are TGTGCCAGCAGCCGCGAGCCGGACGGGAACACTGAAGCTTTCTTT.

This clone was seen once. The chain uses TRBV18 and TRBJ2-5, with TRBD2 matching over 8 bases. With 5 bases clipped from V and 1 base from J, the junction kept 6 bases outside the gene matches. The germline V gene encodes CDR1 KGHSH and CDR2 LQKENI. The CDR3 runs 15 residues. The CDR3 is CASSSRGGSQETQYF. DNA of the CDR3: TGTGCCAGCTCATCCCGGGGGGGATCCCAAGAGACCCAGTACTTC.

This clone was observed a few times. The chain has TRBV19 and TRBJ2-1, with D tentatively TRBD2 (6 bases). The CDR3 is 18 residues long. Germline CDR1 reads LNHDA; CDR2 reads SQIVND (reference sequence). With 5 bases removed from V and 0 bases from J, the gap between germline ends came to 20 bases. CDR3 loop: CASSGGPSFESSYNEQFF. The CDR3 nucleotides are TGTGCCAGTAGTGGAGGGCCGTCTTTTGAGAGCTCCTACAATGAGCAGTTCTTC.

The table lists this clone with a few counts. The V call is TRBV9, the J call TRBJ2-3; 9 bases agree with TRBD2. The CDR3 has 16 residues. J was trimmed by 7 bases and V by 0 bases; bases with no gene match: 9. The germline V gene has CDR1 SGDLS and CDR2 YYNGEE. The CDR3 loop reads CASSVAVAGGPHTQYF. The CDR3 DNA follows: TGTGCCAGCAGCGTAGCAGTGGCGGGAGGGCCACATACGCAGTATTTT. Supplemented by reference TRBV9 and TRBJ2-3, the full variable domain reads DSGVTQTPKHLITATGQRVTLRCSPRSGDLSVYWYQQSLDQGLQFLIQYYNGEERAKGNILERFSAQQFPDLHSELNLSSLELGDSALYFCASSVAVAGGPHTQYFGPGTRLTVL.

The chain links TRBV6-8 to TRBJ2-1; 8 bases fit TRBD2. The CDR3 extends over 13 amino acids. Germline CDR1 is MNHGY and CDR2 is SAAAGT. The CDR3 DNA reads as TGTGCGACCTGGGTAGCGGGAATAAGTGAGCAGTTCTTC. Translating gives CATWVAGISEQFF.

This clone was recorded at least ten times. This chain joins TRBV6-8 and TRBJ2-3; the match to TRBD2 covers 10 bases. This CDR3 comprises 16 residues. The J segment lost 3 bases and the V segment lost 6 bases, leaving 9 bases of the junction unmatched. CDR1 MNHGY and CDR2 SAAAGT come from the germline V gene. The CDR3 DNA follows: TGTGCCAGCAGCCCCAGACTAGCGGGTGGGACAGATACGCAGTATTTT. Protein product: CASSPRLAGGTDTQYF.

This chain links TRBV19 with TRBJ1-5; no definite D call. Germline V gene sequence: CDR1 LNHDA, CDR2 SQIVND (reference sequence). Between the trimmed V and J ends, which lost 0 bases and 3 bases, there was a span of 9 bases. The CDR3 consists of 15 residues. Here the CDR3 reads CASSIEGGNNQPQHF. CDR3 nucleotide sequence: TGTGCCAGTAGTATAGAGGGAGGAAACAATCAGCCCCAGCATTTT.

This clone has only a few counts. This chain's CDR3 is CASSSLRAKNIQYF. The DNA of the CDR3 is TGTGCCAGCAGTTCCCTCAGAGCCAAAAACATTCAGTACTTC. This chain links TRBV28 with TRBJ2-4; D remains unclear. This CDR3 spans 14 amino acids. V lost 4 bases and J lost 0, with 7 bases in between. CDR1 MDHEN and CDR2 SYDVKM come from the germline V gene.

This sequence joins TRBV10-2 and TRBJ2-1, with TRBD2 matching over 8 bases. Looked up from germline, CDR1 is WSHSY and CDR2 is SAAADI. The trim removed 5 bases at V and 0 bases at J, leaving 6 bases unmatched. CDR3 size: 16 residues. The CDR3 bases are TGCGCCAGCAGTCTCTTTGGACTAGCCTCCTACAATGAGCAGTTCTTC. It yields the protein CASSLFGLASYNEQFF.

J is TRBJ2-7 and V is TRBV29-1; 7 nucleotides match TRBD1. CDR1 and CDR2 (germline): SQVTM, ANQGSEA. This CDR3 is built from 14 residues. Trimming removed 6 bases from V and 8 bases from J; junction bases left unmatched: 16. CDR3 in DNA: TGCAGCGTCCTATTTGGGGACAGATCCTCCCAGCAGTACTTC. This codes for CSVLFGDRSSQQYF.

The V and J genes are TRBV29-1 and TRBJ2-2, with TRBD2 matching 10 bases. In germline, CDR1 is SQVTM, CDR2 ANQGSEA. The CDR3 consists of 14 residues. After removal of 0 bases from V and 13 bases from J, the junction contained 8 bases not matched to a gene. CDR3 nucleotide sequence: TGCAGCGTTGAAGATCAGGCAGCGGGAGGGTGGCTGTTTTTT. Amino acid sequence: CSVEDQAAGGWLFF.